This TCR beta chain was documented in a study of T cell responses to AZD1222 COVID-19 vaccine. The study's findings and limits: Clonal diversity may have been underestimated in mostly white British donors. The study identified only five to seven AZD1222 recipients as seropositive at baseline. CD4 TCRs associated with vaccination spanned spike, dominating at 160-218 and 743-854.

This clone was observed a single time. What it binds is not known. Germline V gives CDR1 WSHSY, CDR2 SAAADI. The J segment lost 2 bases and the V segment lost 8 bases, leaving 9 bases of the junction unmatched. There are 15 residues in the CDR3. Using immunoSEQ multiplex PCR, the repertoire was profiled, and TCRdb retains in-frame clones only, with some absent. Of around 110,000 clones in the sample, under 90% are singletons; the top ten hold about 5.4%. The clonotype originates from an adult in good health. The material sequenced was peripheral blood, taken on day 0 of AZD1222 vaccination. The rearrangement joins TRBV10-2 to TRBJ2-3; 8 nucleotides align to TRBD1. CDR3 nucleotide sequence: TGCGCCAGCTCACCAGCGACAGGGGTCACAGATACGCAGTATTTT. It encodes CASSPATGVTDTQYF.